This TCR beta chain was recorded in a study of blood T cells in healthy people across ages. No fewer than 7 million PBMCs went into each sample. The table lists this clonotype with a count of one. Germline CDR1 is SGHRS and CDR2 is YFSETQ. The junction had 5 bases not matched to a gene; V was cut back by 4 bases and J by 8 bases. The CDR3 is 12 amino acids. Together with a sample-barcoded 5' primer, a J-beta primer mix was included in a second PCR lasting about 7 to 12 cycles. One entry per CDR3 protein results from TCRdb running MiXCR on the 5' RACE reads. The data hold about 640,000 distinct CDR3 sequences, with roughly 50% observed a single time.

The sample taken for sequencing was blood. The source is a man aged 55 to 70 in good health. The chain joins TRBV5-1 to TRBJ1-1; 7 bases match TRBD1. The CDR3 sequence is CASSRSTGEAFF. Here the CDR3 DNA reads TGCGCCAGCAGCCGCTCGACAGGGGAAGCTTTCTTT.